The TCR beta chain described here comes from a study of blood T cells in healthy people across ages. Study conclusions and caveats: The CMV status of each donor remained undetermined, and this could have confounded shifts in expanded clonotypes. Total diversity from one million sequenced T cells was likely underestimated.

It was with a sample-barcoded 5' primer and a J-beta primer mix that a second PCR of roughly 6 to 12 cycles was run. Tags on each cDNA molecule came from a template-switch adaptor with 12 random nucleotides. A single record per CDR3 protein comes from TCRdb applying MiXCR to the 5' RACE reads. This table holds about 1,800,000 distinct CDR3 sequences, roughly 28% found once. Germline V CDR1 and CDR2: SGHAT, FQNNGV. V lost 3 bases, J lost 5 bases, and 14 bases stayed unmatched. This CDR3 has 18 amino acids. Worth noting for this clonotype: What it recognizes is unknown.

The sequence came from a woman in her 30s in good health. The rearrangement uses TRBV11-2 and TRBJ2-1; 9 bases map to TRBD1. Sequencing was performed on blood. CDR3 sequence (DNA): TGTGCCAGCAGCTTGAGGTTATTTGGGACAGGGAAAAACAATGAGCAGTTCTTC. This codes for CASSLRLFGTGKNNEQFF. Full variable domain (remainder filled in from reference TRBV11-2 and TRBJ2-1): EAGVAQSPRYKIIEKRQSVAFWCNPISGHATLYWYQQILGQGPKLLIQFQNNGVVDDSQLPKDRFSAERLKGVDSTLKIQPAKLEDSAVYLCASSLRLFGTGKNNEQFFGPGTRLTVL.